This is a list of T cell receptor beta chains from one sample in a study of control samples from healthy donors and cancer patients. Profiled with immunoSEQ multiplex PCR; TCRdb holds only in-frame clones, not every one. The data show some 130,000 clones, 92% seen once. The sequencing input was blood. The receptors shown here come from a man aged 18 to 30 in good health. CDR3s include the opening cysteine and the closing phenylalanine or tryptophan. D genes are given only for firm matches. Clone size is not always given. Where it is, it says once, few, many or a class for expanded clones.

J gene | V gene | clone size | D gene | CDR3 protein | CDR3 DNA
TRBJ1-3 | TRBV28 | - | - | CASSRLRDVSGNTIYF | TGTGCCAGCAGCCGATTAAGGGACGTCTCTGGAAACACCATATATTTT
TRBJ1-1 | TRBV5-1 | - | TRBD1 | CASREGQAEAFF | TGCGCCAGCAGAGAGGGACAGGCTGAAGCTTTCTTT
TRBJ2-3 | TRBV28 | - | - | CASSPAPDRLDTQYF | TGTGCCAGCAGTCCAGCCCCGGACCGCCTGGATACGCAGTATTTT
TRBJ1-5 | TRBV29-1 | - | - | CSVGRNRDGQPQHF | TGCAGCGTTGGGAGGAACAGGGATGGTCAGCCCCAGCATTTT
TRBJ2-5 | TRBV15 | - | - | CATSRALAPQETQYF | TGTGCCACCAGCAGAGCGCTAGCCCCGCAAGAGACCCAGTACTTC
TRBJ2-1 | TRBV9 | - | - | CASSVRNSPEQFF | TGTGCCAGCAGCGTCCGGAACTCCCCCGAGCAGTTCTTC
TRBJ2-5 | TRBV2 | - | - | CASSDHRETQYF | TGTGCCAGCTCTGATCATCGAGAGACCCAGTACTTC
TRBJ1-4 | TRBV5-1 | - | - | CASSLARQSFNEKLFF | TGCGCCAGCAGCTTGGCTCGCCAGTCGTTTAATGAAAAACTGTTTTTT
TRBJ2-7 | TRBV5-4 | once | - | CASSPAGQSYEQYF | TGTGCCAGCAGCCCTGCCGGACAGAGCTACGAGCAGTACTTC
TRBJ2-7 | TRBV9 | - | TRBD1 | CASSGGGQGAYEQYF | TGTGCCAGCAGCGGAGGGGGACAGGGGGCTTATGAGCAGTACTTC
TRBJ2-7 | TRBV5-1 | - | TRBD2 | CASSRGTSGGDQQYF | TGCGCCAGCAGCCGAGGGACTAGCGGGGGGGACCAGCAGTACTTC
TRBJ1-1 | TRBV6-5 | - | - | CASSQWGVTEAFF | TGTGCCAGCAGCCAGTGGGGGGTAACTGAAGCTTTCTTT
TRBJ2-1 | TRBV4-1 | - | - | CASSQEIPGLYNEQFF | TGCGCCAGCAGCCAAGAAATCCCGGGACTTTACAATGAGCAGTTCTTC
TRBJ2-7 | TRBV2 | once | TRBD1 | CASNPLAWTGEGEQYF | TGTGCCAGCAATCCGCTCGCTTGGACAGGGGAAGGCGAGCAGTACTTC
TRBJ1-1 | TRBV18 | - | - | CASSPSQTEAFF | TGTGCCAGCTCACCATCGCAGACTGAAGCTTTCTTT
TRBJ2-7 | TRBV4-1 | - | - | CASSRDQRKNEQYF | TGCGCCAGCAGCCGGGACCAGAGAAAAAACGAGCAGTACTTC
TRBJ1-2 | TRBV11-2 | - | - | CASSLGWLARRNYGYTF | TGTGCCAGCAGCTTGGGGTGGTTGGCAAGACGGAACTATGGCTACACCTTC